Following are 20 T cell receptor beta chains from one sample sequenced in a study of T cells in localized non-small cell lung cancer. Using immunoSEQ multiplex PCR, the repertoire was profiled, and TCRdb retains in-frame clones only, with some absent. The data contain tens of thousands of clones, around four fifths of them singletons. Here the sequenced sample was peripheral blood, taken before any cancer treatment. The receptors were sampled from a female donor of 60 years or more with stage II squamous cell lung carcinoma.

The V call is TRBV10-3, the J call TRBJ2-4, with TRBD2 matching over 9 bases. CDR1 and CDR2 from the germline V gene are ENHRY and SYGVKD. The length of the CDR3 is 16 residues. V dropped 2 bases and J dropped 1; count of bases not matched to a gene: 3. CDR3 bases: TGTGCCATCAGTGAGGAGAGCGGGGGGGCCAAAAACATTCAGTACTTC. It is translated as CAISEESGGAKNIQYF.

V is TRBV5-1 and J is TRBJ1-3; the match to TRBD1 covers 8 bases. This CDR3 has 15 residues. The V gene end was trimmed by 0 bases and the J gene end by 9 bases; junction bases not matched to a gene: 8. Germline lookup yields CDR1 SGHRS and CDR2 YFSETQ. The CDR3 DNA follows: TGCGCCAGCAGCTTGGGGACAGGGCCTACGGGCACCATATATTTT. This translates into CASSLGTGPTGTIYF.

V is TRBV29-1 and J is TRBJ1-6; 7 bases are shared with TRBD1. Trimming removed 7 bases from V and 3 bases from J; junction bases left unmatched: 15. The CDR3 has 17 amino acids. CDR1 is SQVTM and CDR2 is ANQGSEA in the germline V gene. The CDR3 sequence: CSASFGTSGGYNSPLHF. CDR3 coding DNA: TGCAGCGCCTCTTTTGGGACCTCAGGGGGCTATAATTCACCCCTCCACTTT.

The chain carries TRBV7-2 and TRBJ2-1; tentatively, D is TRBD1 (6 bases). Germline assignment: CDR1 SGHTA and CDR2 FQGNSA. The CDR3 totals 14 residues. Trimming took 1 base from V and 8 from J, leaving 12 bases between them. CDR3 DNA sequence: TGTGCCAGCAGCTTAGACACCAGGGGCCATGAGCAGTTCTTC. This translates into CASSLDTRGHEQFF.

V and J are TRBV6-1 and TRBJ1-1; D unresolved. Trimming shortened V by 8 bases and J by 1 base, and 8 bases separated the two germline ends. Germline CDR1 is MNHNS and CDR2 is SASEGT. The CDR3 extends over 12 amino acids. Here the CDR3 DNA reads TGTGCCAGCTCTCGGGGGAACACTGAAGCTTTCTTT. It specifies CASSRGNTEAFF.

The CDR3 sequence is CASSLVGTPESSGYTF. The CDR3 DNA is TGTGCCAGCAGCTTGGTTGGGACGCCTGAGTCAAGCGGCTACACCTTC. This chain links TRBV5-6 with TRBJ1-2; tentatively, D is TRBD1 (5 bases). Trimming pared 0 bases from V and 8 bases from J, leaving 20 bases between. Germline values: CDR1 SGHDT, CDR2 YYEEEE. This CDR3 has 16 amino acids.

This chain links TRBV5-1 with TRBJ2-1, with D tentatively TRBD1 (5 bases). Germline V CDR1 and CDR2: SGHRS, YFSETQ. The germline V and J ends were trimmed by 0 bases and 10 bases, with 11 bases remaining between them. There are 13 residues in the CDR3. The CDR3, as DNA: TGCGCCAGCAGCTTGGGCACAGGCCAAGAGCAGTTCTTC. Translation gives CASSLGTGQEQFF.

The CDR3 loop is CASSQGGRGYTF. The DNA of the CDR3 is TGTGCCAGCAGCCAGGGGGGTCGTGGCTACACCTTC. The V and J genes are TRBV4-2 and TRBJ1-2; D might be TRBD1 (5 bases). V was cut by 3 bases and J by 7 bases, with 9 bases left in between. Germline CDR1 LGHNA, CDR2 YNFKEQ. The CDR3 extends over 12 amino acids.

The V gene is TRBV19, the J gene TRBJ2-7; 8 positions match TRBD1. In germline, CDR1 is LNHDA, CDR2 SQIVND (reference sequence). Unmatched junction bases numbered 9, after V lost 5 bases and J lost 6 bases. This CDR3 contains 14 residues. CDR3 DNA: TGTGCCAGTAGTTGGGGACAGGCCCAGGGCGAGCAGTACTTC. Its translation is CASSWGQAQGEQYF.

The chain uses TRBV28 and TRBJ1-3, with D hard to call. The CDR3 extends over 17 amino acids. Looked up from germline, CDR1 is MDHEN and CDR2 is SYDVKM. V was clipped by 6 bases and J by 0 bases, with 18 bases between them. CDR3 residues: CASSPLGLQISGNTIYF. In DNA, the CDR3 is TGTGCCAGCAGCCCTCTCGGGCTGCAAATCTCTGGAAACACCATATATTTT.

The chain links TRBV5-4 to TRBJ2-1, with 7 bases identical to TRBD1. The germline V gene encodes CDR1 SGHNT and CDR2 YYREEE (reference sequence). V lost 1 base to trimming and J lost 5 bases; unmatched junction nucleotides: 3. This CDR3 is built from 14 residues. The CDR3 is CASSLTGADNEQFF. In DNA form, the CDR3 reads TGTGCCAGCAGCTTGACAGGGGCTGACAATGAGCAGTTCTTC. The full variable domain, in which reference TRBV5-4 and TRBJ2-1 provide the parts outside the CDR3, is ETGVTQSPTHLIKTRGQQVTLRCSSQSGHNTVSWYQQALGQGPQFIFQYYREEENGRGNFPPRFSGLQFPNYSSELNVNALELDDSALYLCASSLTGADNEQFFGPGTRLTVL.

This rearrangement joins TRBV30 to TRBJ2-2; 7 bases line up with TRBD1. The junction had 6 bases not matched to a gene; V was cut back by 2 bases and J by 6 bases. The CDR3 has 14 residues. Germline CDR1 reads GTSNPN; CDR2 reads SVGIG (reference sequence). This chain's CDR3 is CAWSTQGLAGELFF. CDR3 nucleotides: TGTGCCTGGAGTACACAGGGGTTGGCCGGGGAGCTGTTTTTT.

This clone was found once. The CDR3 region has the DNA TGCAGCGTTTCAACAGGGACCAACTATGGCTACACCTTC. This gives the protein CSVSTGTNYGYTF. The chain couples TRBV29-1 to TRBJ1-2, with D perhaps TRBD1 (6 bases). This CDR3 spans 13 amino acids. Deletions cut 5 bases from V and 2 bases from J, with 12 bases between. Germline V gives CDR1 SQVTM, CDR2 ANQGSEA.

CDR3 sequence: CASSPGTGVNQPQHF. CDR3 nucleotides: TGTGCCAGCAGTCCCGGGACAGGGGTAAATCAGCCCCAGCATTTT. This rearrangement joins TRBV6-6 to TRBJ1-5; TRBD1 matches at 10 bases. The CDR3 has 15 amino acids. J gave up 4 bases and V 5 bases, and 5 bases lay outside the gene matches. CDR1 and CDR2 from the germline V gene are MNHNY and SVGAGI (reference sequence).

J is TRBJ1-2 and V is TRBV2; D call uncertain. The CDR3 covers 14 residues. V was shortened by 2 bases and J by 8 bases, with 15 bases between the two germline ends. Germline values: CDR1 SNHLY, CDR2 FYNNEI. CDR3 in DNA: TGTGCCAGCAGTGAACGAGCGACGTCCGGCGGCTACACCTTC. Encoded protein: CASSERATSGGYTF. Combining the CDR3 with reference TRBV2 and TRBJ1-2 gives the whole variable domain EPEVTQTPSHQVTQMGQEVILRCVPISNHLYFYWYRQILGQKVEFLVSFYNNEISEKSEIFDDQFSVERPDGSNFTLKIRSTKLEDSAMYFCASSERATSGGYTFGSGTRLTVV.

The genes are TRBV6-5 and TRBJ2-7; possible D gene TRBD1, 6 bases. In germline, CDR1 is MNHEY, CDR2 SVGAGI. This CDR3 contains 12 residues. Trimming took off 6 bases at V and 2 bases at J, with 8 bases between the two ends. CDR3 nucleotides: TGTGCCAGCAGAACAGGGACCTACGAGCAGTACTTC. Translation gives CASRTGTYEQYF.

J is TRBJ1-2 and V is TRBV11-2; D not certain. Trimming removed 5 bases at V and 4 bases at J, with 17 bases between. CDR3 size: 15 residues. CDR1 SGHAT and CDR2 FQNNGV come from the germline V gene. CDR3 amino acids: CASSPVRQLSYGYTF. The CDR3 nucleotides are TGTGCCAGCAGCCCCGTCAGGCAACTCTCCTATGGCTACACCTTC.

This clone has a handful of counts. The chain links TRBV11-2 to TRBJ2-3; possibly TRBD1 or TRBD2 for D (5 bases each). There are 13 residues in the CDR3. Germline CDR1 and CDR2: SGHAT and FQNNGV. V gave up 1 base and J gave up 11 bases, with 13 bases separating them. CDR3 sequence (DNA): TGTGCCAGCAGCTTAGTTCCGGGGCGCGGGCAGTATTTT. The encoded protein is CASSLVPGRGQYF.

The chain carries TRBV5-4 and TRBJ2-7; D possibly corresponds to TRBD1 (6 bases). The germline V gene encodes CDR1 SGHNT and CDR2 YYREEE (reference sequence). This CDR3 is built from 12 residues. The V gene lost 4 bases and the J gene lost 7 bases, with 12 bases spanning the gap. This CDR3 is CASSLNRDEQYF. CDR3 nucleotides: TGTGCCAGCAGCCTGAACAGGGATGAGCAGTACTTC. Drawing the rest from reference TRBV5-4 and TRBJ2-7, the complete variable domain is ETGVTQSPTHLIKTRGQQVTLRCSSQSGHNTVSWYQQALGQGPQFIFQYYREEENGRGNFPPRFSGLQFPNYSSELNVNALELDDSALYLCASSLNRDEQYFGPGTRLTVT.

The CDR3 DNA follows: TGCAGTGCTGGGAGGACTACTGAGCAGTTCTTC. It codes for CSAGRTTEQFF. V is TRBV20-1 and J is TRBJ2-1, with a possible D match to TRBD2 (6 bases). The CDR3 is 11 amino acids. The V end was cut by 5 bases, the J end by 9 bases, with 11 bases between. CDR1 is DFQATT and CDR2 is SNEGSKA in the germline V gene (reference sequence).